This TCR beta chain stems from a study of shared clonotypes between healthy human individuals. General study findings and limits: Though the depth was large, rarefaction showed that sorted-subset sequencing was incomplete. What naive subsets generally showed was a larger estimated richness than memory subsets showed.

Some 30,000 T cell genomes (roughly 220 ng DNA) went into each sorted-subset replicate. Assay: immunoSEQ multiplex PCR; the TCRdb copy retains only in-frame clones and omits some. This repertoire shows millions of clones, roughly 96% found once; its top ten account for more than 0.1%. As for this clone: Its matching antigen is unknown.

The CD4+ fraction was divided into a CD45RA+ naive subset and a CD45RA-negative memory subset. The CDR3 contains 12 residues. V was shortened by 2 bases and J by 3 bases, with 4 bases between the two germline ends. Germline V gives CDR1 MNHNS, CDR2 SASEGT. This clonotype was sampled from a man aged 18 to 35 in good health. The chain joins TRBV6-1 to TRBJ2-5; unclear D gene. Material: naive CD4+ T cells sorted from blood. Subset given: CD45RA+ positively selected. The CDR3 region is CASSEYKETQYF. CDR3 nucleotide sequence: TGTGCCAGCAGTGAATATAAAGAGACCCAGTACTTC.